This T cell receptor (beta chain) originates from a study of vaccination and CD4 T cells after COVID-19. Points from the study as a whole: Median SARS-CoV-2-reactive clonotype numbers went up from roughly 21 to 40, but not significantly.

MiXCR, run by TCRdb on the PCR reads, gives a single entry per CDR3 protein. This repertoire shows 20,000 to 25,000 distinct CDR3 sequences, under 75% found once; its top ten account for roughly 0.9%. Note on this clonotype: As yet, its antigen is unknown.

The receptor's source is a human donor who had recovered from COVID-19. The source was CD4+ T cells from blood, collected before SARS-CoV-2 vaccination.

In DNA, the CDR3 is TGCAGTGCTAGTGGGGGGGCGACTAACAATGAGCAGTTCTTC. It translates to CSASGGATNNEQFF. V and J are TRBV20-1 and TRBJ2-1; D is possibly TRBD2 (7 bases). The V and J ends lost 3 bases and 5 bases respectively, with 14 bases between them. The CDR3 covers 14 residues. The germline V gene has CDR1 DFQATT and CDR2 SNEGSKA (reference sequence).